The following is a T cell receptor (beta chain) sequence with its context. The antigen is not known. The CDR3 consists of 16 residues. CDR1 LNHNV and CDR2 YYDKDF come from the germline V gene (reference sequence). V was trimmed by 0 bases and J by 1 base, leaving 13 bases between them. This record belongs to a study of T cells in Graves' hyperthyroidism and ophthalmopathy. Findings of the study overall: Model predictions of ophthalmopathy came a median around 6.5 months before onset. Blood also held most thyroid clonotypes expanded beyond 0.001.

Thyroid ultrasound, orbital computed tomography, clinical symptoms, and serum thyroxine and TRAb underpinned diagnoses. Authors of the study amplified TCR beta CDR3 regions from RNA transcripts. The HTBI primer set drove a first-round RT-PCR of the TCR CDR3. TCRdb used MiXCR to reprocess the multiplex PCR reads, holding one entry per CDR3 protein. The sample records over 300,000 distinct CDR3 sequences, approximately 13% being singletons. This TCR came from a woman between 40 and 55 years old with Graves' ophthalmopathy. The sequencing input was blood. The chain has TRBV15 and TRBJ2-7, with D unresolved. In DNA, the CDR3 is TGTGCCACCAGCAGAGAAGTTGGCAGGTCTTCCTACGAGCAGTACTTC. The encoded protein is CATSREVGRSSYEQYF.